Shown below are 6 T cell receptor beta chains from a single sample sequenced in a study of molecular identifiers for immune sequencing clone quantification. TCRdb independently ran MiXCR on the PCR reads; one entry per CDR3 protein. Among over 300,000 distinct CDR3 sequences, about a quarter were seen once, and the ten largest hold roughly 0.7%. The sequenced material came from naive CD8+ T cells from blood, with Jurkat cell RNA spiked in. Subset noted: FACS-sorted CD8+CD4-CCR7+CD45RA+ naive T cells. The receptors derive from a human donor in good health. Some libraries in this study had Jurkat cell RNA spiked in.

This chain links TRBV28 with TRBJ2-7; TRBD1 matches 7 bases. Germline assignment: CDR1 MDHEN and CDR2 SYDVKM. Losses at the gene ends were 3 bases for V and 7 bases for J; bases not matched to a gene: 12. The CDR3 runs 15 residues. The CDR3 nucleotides read TGTGCCAGCAGTTTCGGAAAGGGGGCGTCGGGGGAGCAGTACTTC. It codes for CASSFGKGASGEQYF.

This clonotype was counted a few times. With a much larger clone just one base away, this may be a read error. This chain links TRBV7-9 with TRBJ1-1; the D is unclear. Germline CDR1 and CDR2: SEHNR and FQNEAQ (reference sequence). The CDR3 has 11 amino acids. Trimming left V 4 bases short and J 5 bases short, with 5 bases between. The CDR3 nucleotides read TGTGCCAGCAGCTCTCATACTGAAGCTTTCTTT. This encodes CASSSHTEAFF.

A few counts support this clonotype. The chain carries TRBV12-3 or TRBV12-4 and TRBJ2-5; perhaps TRBD1 as D (6 bases). V was clipped by 2 bases and J by 3 bases, with 7 bases between them. The CDR3 has 13 residues. The CDR3 protein is CASSLQGKETQYF. CDR3 coding DNA: TGTGCCAGCAGTTTACAGGGGAAAGAGACCCAGTACTTC.

This clonotype was observed a few times. The chain combines TRBV4-2 with TRBJ1-4; the D gene is possibly TRBD1 (6 bases). Germline CDR1 reads LGHNA; CDR2 reads YNFKEQ. CDR3 size: 14 residues. V was trimmed by 3 bases and J by 3 bases, leaving 8 bases between them. The DNA for the CDR3 is TGTGCCAGCAGCCAGGACAGTCCTAATGAAAAACTGTTTTTT. This codes for CASSQDSPNEKLFF.

The CDR3 region is CAWSDSAEIVTQYF. CDR3 nucleotide sequence: TGTGCCTGGAGTGACTCAGCGGAAATAGTTACGCAGTATTTT. The gene calls are TRBV30 and TRBJ2-3; a possible D gene is TRBD2 (5 bases). Per germline, CDR1 GTSNPN and CDR2 SVGIG (reference sequence). The CDR3 has 14 residues. V dropped 1 base and J dropped 8 bases, with 16 bases sitting between them.

This clonotype was counted a few times. The chain recombines TRBV20-1 with TRBJ1-1; 8 bases line up with TRBD1. V was clipped by 0 bases and J by 5 bases; unmatched bases: 5. Germline V lookup: CDR1 DFQATT, CDR2 SNEGSKA (reference sequence). The CDR3 is 14 amino acids. In DNA, the CDR3 is TGCAGTGCTAGAGACAGGGGGCGTGGTACTGAAGCTTTCTTT. It encodes CSARDRGRGTEAFF.